The 32 T cell receptor beta chains reported below all come from one sample, sequenced in a study of cytomegalovirus exposure and HLA in healthy donors. The method was immunoSEQ multiplex PCR; TCRdb's version includes in-frame clones alone and lacks a portion of them. The sample lists around 61,000 clones; more than 90% were seen once. Sequences were obtained from PBMCs. These receptors were collected from a man aged 18 to 30 in good health and CMV-seronegative.

The chain carries TRBV28 and TRBJ2-5; 9 bases are a match to TRBD1. CDR1 is MDHEN and CDR2 is SYDVKM in the germline V gene. The junction had 4 bases not matched to a gene; V was cut back by 2 bases and J by 0 bases. The CDR3 has 16 residues. CDR3 residues: CASSLRDRGYQETQYF. Written as DNA, the CDR3 is TGTGCCAGCAGTTTACGTGACAGGGGGTACCAAGAGACCCAGTACTTC.

V is TRBV9 and J is TRBJ2-7; the D gene is possibly TRBD2 (5 bases). V lost 3 bases and J lost 0, with 10 bases in between. The CDR3 extends over 14 amino acids. CDR1 and CDR2 (germline): SGDLS, YYNGEE. This CDR3 is CASSADRGSYEQYF. DNA of the CDR3: TGTGCCAGCAGCGCTGATCGGGGCTCCTACGAGCAGTACTTC.

V and J are TRBV28 and TRBJ1-1, with D uncertain. The CDR3 has 13 residues. Trimming removed 6 bases at V and 1 base at J, with 9 bases between. Germline V gene sequence: CDR1 MDHEN, CDR2 SYDVKM. The CDR3 is CASSTGENTEAFF. The CDR3 DNA reads TGTGCCAGCAGCACGGGAGAGAACACTGAAGCTTTCTTT.

The rearrangement links TRBV7-8 to TRBJ2-5; TRBD2 matches 7 bases. The junction had 16 bases not matched to a gene; V was cut back by 4 bases and J by 5 bases. Germline V gene data show CDR1 as SGHVS and CDR2 as FQNEAQ. The CDR3 extends over 17 amino acids. CDR3 nucleotide sequence: TGTGCCAGCAGCTCTCCAAGTCTAAGGGAGGGCCGGGAGACCCAGTACTTC. This encodes CASSSPSLREGRETQYF.

CDR3 protein: CASTATSGSTDTQYF. The CDR3 DNA reads TGTGCCAGCACTGCGACTAGCGGTAGCACAGATACGCAGTATTTT. The chain has TRBV6-1 and TRBJ2-3, with 9 bases lining up with TRBD2. Germline V gives CDR1 MNHNS, CDR2 SASEGT. The CDR3 runs to 15 residues. The V and J ends lost 7 bases and 0 bases, in that order; junction bases with no gene match: 5.

The chain combines TRBV19 with TRBJ2-1; D is unclear. The CDR3 covers 14 residues. V was trimmed by 7 bases and J by 9 bases, leaving 19 bases between them. Looked up from germline, CDR1 is LNHDA and CDR2 is SQIVND (reference sequence). The CDR3 protein is CASTPSEFGSEQFF. DNA for the CDR3: TGTGCCAGTACGCCAAGTGAGTTCGGTAGTGAGCAGTTCTTC.

The rearrangement joins TRBV13 to TRBJ2-7, with 8 bases matching TRBD1. Trimming cost V 2 bases and J 7 bases; bases outside gene matches: 10. The length of the CDR3 is 15 residues. Germline V gene data show CDR1 as PRHDT and CDR2 as FYEKMQ (reference sequence). The CDR3 loop reads CASSLIGTGAREQYF. CDR3 nucleotides: TGTGCCAGCAGCTTAATTGGGACAGGAGCTAGGGAGCAGTACTTC.

The chain links TRBV7-9 to TRBJ2-4; 10 bases match TRBD2. Germline V gene data show CDR1 as SEHNR and CDR2 as FQNEAQ (reference sequence). The ends lost 2 bases at V and 0 bases at J; junction bases unmatched: 7. The CDR3 contains 18 residues. The CDR3 region has the DNA TGTGCCAGCAGCTTACCTAGACGACTAGCGGGAGCCAAAAACATTCAGTACTTC. It codes for CASSLPRRLAGAKNIQYF.

The V call is TRBV18, the J call TRBJ1-1; the match to TRBD1 covers 7 bases. The CDR3 loop spans 15 amino acids. The V and J ends lost 3 bases and 4 bases, in that order; junction bases with no gene match: 8. Germline V gene lookup returns CDR1 KGHSH and CDR2 LQKENI. CDR3 region: CASSPQQTGFTEAFF. In nucleotides, the CDR3 is TGTGCCAGCTCACCGCAACAGACAGGGTTCACTGAAGCTTTCTTT. The full variable domain, rest sourced from reference TRBV18 and TRBJ1-1, is NAGVMQNPRHLVRRRGQEARLRCSPMKGHSHVYWYRQLPEEGLKFMVYLQKENIIDESGMPKERFSAEFPKEGPSILRIQQVVRGDSAAYFCASSPQQTGFTEAFFGQGTRLTVV.

The V and J genes are TRBV7-3 and TRBJ2-3; 10 bases align to TRBD1. CDR3 length: 15 residues. CDR1 and CDR2 (germline): SGHTA, FQGTGA. J gave up 1 base and V 4 bases, and 2 bases lay outside the gene matches. DNA for the CDR3: TGTGCCAGCAGCTCGACAGGGGGCGGCACAGATACGCAGTATTTT. Translating it yields CASSSTGGGTDTQYF.

This clone showed up just once. The chain recombines TRBV29-1 with TRBJ2-7; 7 nucleotides align to TRBD2. The length of the CDR3 is 12 residues. Germline CDR1 is SQVTM and CDR2 is ANQGSEA. V was pared by 7 bases and J by 5 bases, with 8 bases of the junction left unmatched. The CDR3 here is CSAGLEAHEQYF. The CDR3 bases are TGCAGCGCTGGACTAGAGGCTCACGAGCAGTACTTC.

The chain carries TRBV11-2 and TRBJ2-4; 7 bases agree with TRBD2. CDR1 and CDR2 from the germline V gene are SGHAT and FQNNGV. Trimming cost V 4 bases and J 6 bases; bases outside gene matches: 6. The CDR3 runs to 14 residues. The CDR3 sequence: CASSSGRGVNIQYF. The CDR3 DNA reads as TGTGCCAGCAGCTCGGGACGGGGGGTAAACATTCAGTACTTC.

This clone was counted a single time. The chain employs TRBV7-9 and TRBJ2-7; the match to TRBD1 covers 8 bases. CDR1 and CDR2 from the germline V gene are SEHNR and FQNEAQ (reference sequence). Trimming removed 4 bases from V and 6 bases from J; junction bases left unmatched: 8. The CDR3 totals 14 residues. The CDR3 loop reads CASSSAQTGVEQYF. The CDR3, as DNA: TGTGCCAGCAGCTCGGCCCAGACAGGGGTCGAGCAGTACTTC.

The chain has TRBV10-3 and TRBJ2-1; 13 bases align to TRBD2. The CDR3 runs to 14 residues. J lost 9 bases, V lost 6 bases, and 5 bases had no gene match. Germline CDR1 ENHRY, CDR2 SYGVKD. Written as DNA, the CDR3 is TGTGCCATCAGCGGACTAGCGGGAGACAGTGAGCAGTTCTTC. Translation gives CAISGLAGDSEQFF.

The chain uses TRBV18 and TRBJ2-3; 7 positions match TRBD2. Trimming took 3 bases from V and 2 from J; bases not matched to a gene: 8. The CDR3 totals 16 residues. Per germline, CDR1 KGHSH and CDR2 LQKENI. CDR3 protein: CASSPTSGTYTDTQYF. The CDR3 bases are TGTGCCAGCTCACCGACCAGCGGGACCTACACAGATACGCAGTATTTT.

This chain joins TRBV5-6 and TRBJ1-1; D may be TRBD1 (6 bases). Per the germline V gene, CDR1 is SGHDT and CDR2 is YYEEEE. This CDR3 is built from 15 residues. The V end was cut by 4 bases, the J end by 3 bases, with 16 bases between. The CDR3 loop reads CASSPIQGRYTEAFF. In nucleotides, the CDR3 is TGTGCCAGCAGCCCGATACAGGGAAGGTACACTGAAGCTTTCTTT.

The CDR3 DNA reads as TGTGCCAGCAGCTTACTAAGCGGGAGTGGCAATGAGCAGTTCTTC. Amino acids: CASSLLSGSGNEQFF. This chain connects TRBV7-2 to TRBJ2-1; 8 nucleotides line up with TRBD2. With V trimmed by 2 bases and J by 6 bases, 6 bases remained unmatched. The CDR3 loop spans 15 amino acids. Germline CDR1 is SGHTA and CDR2 is FQGNSA.

The rearrangement joins TRBV6-6 to TRBJ2-5; 8 bases agree with TRBD2. J was trimmed by 4 bases and V by 2 bases; bases with no gene match: 9. The germline gives CDR1 MNHNY, CDR2 SVGAGI (reference sequence). The CDR3 totals 16 residues. CDR3 region: CASSYASGLVGETQYF. The CDR3 DNA follows: TGTGCCAGCAGTTACGCGTCGGGACTAGTCGGAGAGACCCAGTACTTC.

V usage is TRBV11-3 and J usage is TRBJ2-1; no clear D. With 1 base removed from V and 7 bases from J, the gap between germline ends came to 8 bases. CDR1 and CDR2 from the germline V gene are SGHNT and YENEEA. The length of the CDR3 is 13 residues. The DNA of the CDR3 is TGTGCCAGCAGCTTAGGTACTACGAATGAGCAGTTCTTC. Protein: CASSLGTTNEQFF.

This chain connects TRBV4-1 to TRBJ2-1; TRBD2 matches at 9 bases. This CDR3 spans 17 amino acids. Germline-derived CDR1 and CDR2 are MGHRA and YSYEKL. Trimming removed 0 bases from V and 3 bases from J; junction bases left unmatched: 6. This CDR3 is CASSQDSASGVYNEQFF. CDR3 nucleotide sequence: TGCGCCAGCAGCCAAGATTCGGCTAGCGGGGTCTACAATGAGCAGTTCTTC.

The J gene is TRBJ1-2, the V gene TRBV27; TRBD1 matches at 7 bases. Germline V gene lookup returns CDR1 MNHEY and CDR2 SMNVEV (reference sequence). The CDR3 is 15 amino acids. V shed 3 bases, J shed 5 bases, and the junction held 9 bases outside the gene matches. The CDR3 bases are TGTGCCAGCAGTTTCTCCAAGGGGGCCGGGTATGGCTACACCTTC. It translates to CASSFSKGAGYGYTF.

This clone appeared once. The V call is TRBV28, the J call TRBJ2-3; D is ambiguous. Trimming cost V 6 bases and J 0 bases, with 7 bases left between them. Germline-derived CDR1 and CDR2 are MDHEN and SYDVKM. The CDR3 has 13 amino acids. The chain's CDR3 is CASRLSSTDTQYF. The CDR3 bases are TGTGCCAGCAGGTTGAGTAGCACAGATACGCAGTATTTT.

V and J are TRBV19 and TRBJ2-5, with a possible D match to TRBD2 (7 bases). Trimming took off 3 bases at V and 4 bases at J, with 12 bases between the two ends. The germline CDR1 and CDR2 sequences are LNHDA and SQIVND (reference sequence). This CDR3 has 14 amino acids. The CDR3 here is CASSIQGRAETQYF. The CDR3 nucleotides are TGTGCCAGTAGTATTCAGGGGAGGGCAGAGACCCAGTACTTC.

The V and J genes are TRBV28 and TRBJ1-5; the D gene is possibly TRBD1 (6 bases). CDR3 length: 14 residues. Germline V gene lookup returns CDR1 MDHEN and CDR2 SYDVKM. V was cut by 2 bases and J by 4 bases, with 9 bases left in between. Here the CDR3 DNA reads TGTGCCAGCAGTTTAACCCAGGGGAATCAGCCCCAGCATTTT. This codes for CASSLTQGNQPQHF.

V is TRBV5-1 and J is TRBJ1-4; 7 nucleotides agree with TRBD1. Germline trimming cut 4 bases from V and 8 bases from J; bases unmatched to any gene: 5. Germline CDR1 reads SGHRS; CDR2 reads YFSETQ. The CDR3 is 13 residues long. This CDR3 reads CASSESDREKLFF. The CDR3 DNA sequence: TGCGCCAGCAGCGAATCGGACAGGGAAAAACTGTTTTTT.

The V call is TRBV4-1, the J call TRBJ2-7, with D perhaps TRBD1 (5 bases). The CDR3 runs to 15 residues. Germline CDR1 reads MGHRA; CDR2 reads YSYEKL. V was trimmed by 3 bases and J by 2 bases, leaving 14 bases between them. The CDR3 loop reads CASSQERQSPYEQYF. CDR3 bases: TGCGCCAGCAGCCAGGAACGACAGAGTCCCTACGAGCAGTACTTC.

The CDR3 protein is CASSNSGVAGETQYF. The CDR3 region has the DNA TGTGCCAGCAGTAATAGCGGGGTGGCGGGAGAGACCCAGTACTTC. The gene calls are TRBV28 and TRBJ2-5; the match to TRBD2 covers 8 bases. The CDR3 contains 15 residues. The junction had 9 bases not matched to a gene; V was cut back by 5 bases and J by 4 bases. Germline V gene data show CDR1 as MDHEN and CDR2 as SYDVKM.

This chain uses TRBV11-2 with TRBJ2-7; 7 bases agree with TRBD2. The trim removed 7 bases at V and 4 bases at J, leaving 13 bases unmatched. Per germline, CDR1 SGHAT and CDR2 FQNNGV. This CDR3 is 15 amino acids long. The CDR3 DNA reads TGTGCCAGCACCCTGGCGGCGGGAGCTAAGTACGAGCAGTACTTC. Its protein is CASTLAAGAKYEQYF.

To note about this clone: The junction departs from the called germline gene at one end, perhaps through a read error. The chain carries TRBV7-7 and TRBJ2-4, with 10 nucleotides matching TRBD2. Germline V lookup: CDR1 SSHAT, CDR2 FNYEAQ (reference sequence). This CDR3 has 19 residues. This chain's CDR3 is CASSSGLAVWTDPKNIQYF. DNA of the CDR3: TGTGCTAGCAGCTCCGGACTAGCGGTGTGGACCGACCCCAAAAACATTCAGTACTTC. Full variable domain (outside the CDR3, taken from reference TRBV7-7 and TRBJ2-4): GAGVSQSPRYKVTKRGQDVTLRCDPISSHATLYWYQQALGQGPEFLTYFNYEAQPDKSGLPSDRFSAERPEGSISTLTIQRTEQRDSAMYRCASSSGLAVWTDPKNIQYFGAGTRLSVL.

The J gene is TRBJ2-4, the V gene TRBV7-8; a weak D match, TRBD2 (6 bases). Germline CDR1 SGHVS, CDR2 FQNEAQ. This CDR3 is 18 amino acids long. V shed 5 bases and J shed 1 base, with 21 bases lying between them. CDR3 sequence (DNA): TGTGCCAGCAGCCCCCCTCCGAGGGGCGGGAAGGCCAAAAACATTCAGTACTTC. It encodes CASSPPPRGGKAKNIQYF.

CDR3 bases: TGTGCCAGCAGTGCCCGGGGTTCTGGCTACACCTTC. Protein sequence: CASSARGSGYTF. The chain couples TRBV6-5 to TRBJ1-2, with D hard to call. Deletions cut 5 bases from V and 7 bases from J, with 11 bases between. This CDR3 region has 12 residues. Germline loops: CDR1 MNHEY, CDR2 SVGAGI.

This clone is a singleton in its sample. The gene calls are TRBV18 and TRBJ2-1; possible D gene TRBD1, 5 bases. V lost 6 bases to trimming and J lost 8 bases, with 8 bases between them. In germline, CDR1 is KGHSH, CDR2 LQKENI. This CDR3 region has 11 residues. The chain's CDR3 is CASSQGYEQFF. The DNA of the CDR3 is TGTGCCAGCTCTCAGGGTTATGAGCAGTTCTTC.